This entry is about one TCR beta chain. What antigen it recognizes has not been identified. No much larger clone exists at a distance of one base, and base qualities are not known. The sample originates from a study of T cell repertoires in cytomegalovirus infection (dated by TCRdb to about 2019). Concerning the study at large: Donor HLA type was relevant to the analysis, as public TCR beta signatures indicated carriage of CMV infection together with the matching HLA type. Paper-wide results and their limitations: Cumulative frequency of public TCR beta family members discriminated carriers of CMV infection plus the relevant HLA type in this cohort and an independent roughly 320-donor cohort. In the ex vivo response, HLA-C-restricted CMV-specific TCR beta clonotypes were dominant, and in two of eight donors the single most frequent clonotype came from this HLA-C-restricted group.

Reading from cysteine to phenylalanine, the CDR3 counts 13 amino acids. Just the 39-base CDR3 DNA is kept, in frame starting at base 1. Compared with germline, V lacks 4 bases and J lacks 5 bases; bases without a gene match: 0. CDR1 is given as ENHRY and CDR2 as SYGVKD, both from the germline V gene. The sequencer was an Illumina HiSeq 1500. TCRdb took the public reads, trimmed them with fastp at Q25, ran MiXCR for clone calling and kept in-frame beta chains. Rows with a matching CDR3 protein are joined into one entry that keeps the most common DNA and genes. The sample table holds roughly 500,000 distinct CDR3 sequences, of which about 15% were seen once. Roughly a quarter of the sample is taken by the ten largest.

The sequence derives from a human donor in good health (CMV status not recorded). Some clones in this sample may be carry-over from other donors' samples. The sample consisted of CD8+ T cells from PBMCs. This receptor chain uses TRBV10-3 and TRBJ2-2, and 8 junction bases match TRBD2. The sequenced DNA is TGTGCCATCAGTGGACTAGCGACCGGGGAGCTGTTTTTT. Its amino acids are CAISGLATGELFF.